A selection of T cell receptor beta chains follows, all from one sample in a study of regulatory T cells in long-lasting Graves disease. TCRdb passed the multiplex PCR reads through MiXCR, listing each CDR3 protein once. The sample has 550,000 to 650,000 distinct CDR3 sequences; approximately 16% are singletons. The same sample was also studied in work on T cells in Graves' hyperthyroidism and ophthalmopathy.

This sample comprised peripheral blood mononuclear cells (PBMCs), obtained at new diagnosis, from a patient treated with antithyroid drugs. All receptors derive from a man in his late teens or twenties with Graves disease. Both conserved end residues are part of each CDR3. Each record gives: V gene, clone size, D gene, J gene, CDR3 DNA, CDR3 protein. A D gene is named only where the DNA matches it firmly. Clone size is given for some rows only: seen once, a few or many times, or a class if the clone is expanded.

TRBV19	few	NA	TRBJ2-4	TGTGCCACCCGGGACGGCGGGGAGAACATTCAGTACTTC	CATRDGGENIQYF
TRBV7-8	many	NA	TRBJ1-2	TGTGCCAGCAGCTTAGAAGCAGGGCCTAACTATGGCTACACCTTC	CASSLEAGPNYGYTF
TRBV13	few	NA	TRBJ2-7	TGTGCCAGCAGCCCGGGGGGCACCTCCTACGAGCAGTACTTC	CASSPGGTSYEQYF
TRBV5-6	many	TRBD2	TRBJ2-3	TGTGCCAGCAGCTCGACCGGGGCGGGAGCCACAGATACGCAGTATTTT	CASSSTGAGATDTQYF
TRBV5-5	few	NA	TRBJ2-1	TGTGCCAGCAGCTCGGGACCTTTGTCGAGTTACAATGAGCAGTTCTTC	CASSSGPLSSYNEQFF
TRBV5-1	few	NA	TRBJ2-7	TGCGCCAGCAGCTTCCTAGACGGCGAGCAGTACTTC	CASSFLDGEQYF
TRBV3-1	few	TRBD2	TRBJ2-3	TGTGCCAGCAGCCATCGGAGCGGGAGGTACACAGATACGCAGTATTTT	CASSHRSGRYTDTQYF
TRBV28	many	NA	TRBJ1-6	TGTGCCAGCAGTTTGGGTGAGGGTGGCTCACCCCTCCACTTT	CASSLGEGGSPLHF
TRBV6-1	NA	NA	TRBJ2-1	TGTGCCACCCCGGGGACCCTCGGGGGCAATGAGCAGTTCTTC	CATPGTLGGNEQFF
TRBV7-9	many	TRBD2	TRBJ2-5	TGTGCCAGCAGCTTAGGGGGACTAGCGGGCGAGACCCAGTACTTC	CASSLGGLAGETQYF
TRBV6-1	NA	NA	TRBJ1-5	TGTGCCTCCGCGCCCAGGGCGTTAAGCAATCAGCCCCAGCATTTT	CASAPRALSNQPQHF
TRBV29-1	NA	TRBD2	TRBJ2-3	TGCAGCGTTGAGACTAGCGGGAGGAGCGATACGCAGTATTTT	CSVETSGRSDTQYF
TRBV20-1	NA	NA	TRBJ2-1	TGCAGTGCTAGCCCGGACTATACCGCCTACAATGAGCAGTTCTTC	CSASPDYTAYNEQFF
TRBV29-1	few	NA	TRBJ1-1	TGCAGCGTTGAGCGGGCGGACACTGAAGCTTTCTTT	CSVERADTEAFF
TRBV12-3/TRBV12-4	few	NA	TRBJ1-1	TGTGCCAGCAGTTCCGAAGTGAACACTGAAGCTTTCTTT	CASSSEVNTEAFF
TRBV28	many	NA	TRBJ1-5	TGTGCCAGCAGTTTACGGGGGGCTGTTAGCAATCAGCCCCAGCATTTT	CASSLRGAVSNQPQHF
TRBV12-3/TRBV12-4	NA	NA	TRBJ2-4	TGTGCCAGCAGTTTGGGGGTGCACATTCAGTACTTC	CASSLGVHIQYF
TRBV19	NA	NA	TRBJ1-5	TGTGCCAGTAGTATAGTAAATCAGCCCCAGCATTTT	CASSIVNQPQHF
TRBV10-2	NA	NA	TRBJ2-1	TGCGCCAGCAGTGTACTCGCGGAGAACTACAATGAGCAGTTCTTC	CASSVLAENYNEQFF
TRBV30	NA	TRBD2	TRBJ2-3	TGTGCTTCCGACGGGCTAGCGGGTAGCACAGATACGCAGTATTTT	CASDGLAGSTDTQYF
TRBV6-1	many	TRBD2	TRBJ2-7	TGTGCCAGCAGACGAGGCGGGACTACACAATCCGAGCAGTACTTC	CASRRGGTTQSEQYF
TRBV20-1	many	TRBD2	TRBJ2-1	TGCAGTGCTAACAGGGGGACTAGCGAAAATGAGCAGTTCTTC	CSANRGTSENEQFF
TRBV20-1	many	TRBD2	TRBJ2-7	TGCAGTGCTAGGGACTCCGGGACTAGCGTCAACGAGCAGTACTTC	CSARDSGTSVNEQYF
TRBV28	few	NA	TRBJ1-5	TGTGCCAGCAGTTCTCAGGGAAGGGGCAATCAGCCCCAGCATTTT	CASSSQGRGNQPQHF
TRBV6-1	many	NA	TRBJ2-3	TGTGCCAGCTCCGAGCGAGGGGATACGCAGTATTTT	CASSERGDTQYF
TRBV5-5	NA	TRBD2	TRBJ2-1	TGCGCCAGCAGCTTTAGTCTAGCGGGAGCGAATGAGCAGTTCTTC	CASSFSLAGANEQFF
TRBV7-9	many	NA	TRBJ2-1	TGTGCCAGCAGCGCCGGGACAACACGGGAGCAGTTCTTC	CASSAGTTREQFF
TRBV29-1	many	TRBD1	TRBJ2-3	TGCAGCGTAAGGGACAGGGTAGCGGATACGCAGTATTTT	CSVRDRVADTQYF
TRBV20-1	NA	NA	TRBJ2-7	TGCAGTGCTAGAGCCGTCACGGGAGCGAACGAGCAGTACTTC	CSARAVTGANEQYF
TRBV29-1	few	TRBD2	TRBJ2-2	TGCAGCGTTCTCCTAGCGGGAGGGCTGACCGGGGAGCTGTTTTTT	CSVLLAGGLTGELFF
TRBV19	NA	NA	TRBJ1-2	TGTGCCAGTATCCCGGGACAAGAGAGCTATGGCTACACCTTC	CASIPGQESYGYTF